These 13 T cell receptor beta chains share one sample of origin, sequenced in a study of cytotoxic CD8 clonotypes in ibrutinib-treated CLL. Sequencing was performed with immunoSEQ multiplex PCR; in TCRdb, only in-frame clones are kept and a portion is missing. The sample holds approximately 300,000 clones, about 80% seen once. The sequenced sample was PBMCs, obtained before ibrutinib treatment. All receptors derive from a human donor with chronic lymphocytic leukemia.

The gene calls are TRBV5-6 and TRBJ2-1; TRBD2 matches at 8 bases. Unmatched junction bases numbered 10, after V lost 0 bases and J lost 5 bases. The CDR3 spans 17 residues. CDR1 is SGHDT, CDR2 YYEEEE, per germline. Here the CDR3 DNA reads TGTGCCAGCAGCTTGGGGCACCTAGCGGGTATAGACAATGAGCAGTTCTTC. It yields the protein CASSLGHLAGIDNEQFF.

The CDR3 coding sequence is TGTGCCAGCAGCTCGACAGTTTCTTACGAGCAGTACTTC. Translated: CASSSTVSYEQYF. The gene calls are TRBV11-2 and TRBJ2-7, with D maybe TRBD1 (5 bases). Germline CDR1 is SGHAT and CDR2 is FQNNGV. The germline V and J ends were trimmed by 4 bases and 4 bases, with 11 bases remaining between them. This CDR3 is 13 amino acids long.

The gene calls are TRBV4-1 and TRBJ2-5, with D possibly called TRBD1 or TRBD2 (6 bases each). The CDR3 is 15 amino acids. V was shortened by 4 bases and J by 5 bases, with 17 bases between the two germline ends. The V gene's germline CDR1 is MGHRA and CDR2 YSYEKL. CDR3 sequence: CASSPYIRGGETQYF. The CDR3 DNA reads TGCGCCAGCAGCCCCTACATTCGAGGGGGGGAGACCCAGTACTTC.

The CDR3 DNA reads TGCGCCAGCAGAGACATAGCGGGAGGTAAAGAGACCCAGTACTTC. Residues: CASRDIAGGKETQYF. The chain employs TRBV4-1 and TRBJ2-5; the match to TRBD2 covers 10 bases. This CDR3 spans 15 amino acids. Germline CDR1 reads MGHRA; CDR2 reads YSYEKL. J lost 3 bases, V lost 6 bases, and 7 bases had no gene match.

The chain combines TRBV4-3 with TRBJ1-2; no clear D gene. V lost 0 bases and J lost 3, with 17 bases in between. The V gene's germline CDR1 is LGHNA and CDR2 YSLEER. The CDR3 contains 17 residues. This CDR3 is CASSQDGRTANYYGYTF. CDR3 nucleotides: TGCGCCAGCAGCCAAGATGGGAGGACGGCGAATTACTATGGCTACACCTTC.

The rearrangement links TRBV5-5 to TRBJ2-2; 9 bases match TRBD1. This CDR3 region has 16 residues. Germline lookup yields CDR1 SGHKS and CDR2 YYEKEE (reference sequence). J was trimmed by 5 bases and V by 1 base; bases with no gene match: 6. CDR3 coding DNA: TGTGCCAGCAGCTTGCTGGGACAGGGTTTTACCGGGGAGCTGTTTTTT. Its protein is CASSLLGQGFTGELFF.

V gene TRBV13 combines with J gene TRBJ2-3; perhaps D is TRBD1 or TRBD2 (5 bases each). The germline V gene encodes CDR1 PRHDT and CDR2 FYEKMQ (reference sequence). The CDR3 runs 14 residues. The V gene lost 6 bases and the J gene lost 4 bases, with 14 bases spanning the gap. CDR3 region: CASRRWGSADTQYF. In nucleotides, the CDR3 is TGTGCCAGCAGGAGATGGGGGAGTGCAGATACGCAGTATTTT.

The J gene is TRBJ2-3, the V gene TRBV6-5, with a tentative D call TRBD2 (5 bases). CDR1 and CDR2 (germline): MNHEY, SVGAGI. Trimming removed 0 bases at V and 4 bases at J, with 14 bases between. The length of the CDR3 is 16 residues. The CDR3 bases are TGTGCCAGCAGTTACTCGAAGCGGCGACCCGCAGATACGCAGTATTTT. Translation gives CASSYSKRRPADTQYF.

The J gene is TRBJ1-5, the V gene TRBV10-3; D is possibly TRBD1 (6 bases). Trimming cost V 3 bases and J 2 bases, with 14 bases left between them. Per germline, CDR1 ENHRY and CDR2 SYGVKD. The CDR3 is 16 residues long. The CDR3 DNA is TGTGCCATCAGTGATGGGGGGGCGCGGGGCAATCAGCCCCAGCATTTT. It codes for CAISDGGARGNQPQHF.

V and J are TRBV4-1 and TRBJ2-1; the match to TRBD1 covers 9 bases. V gave up 1 base and J gave up 2 bases; unmatched junction bases: 6. The germline V gene encodes CDR1 MGHRA and CDR2 YSYEKL. The CDR3 is 17 amino acids. CDR3 sequence reads: CASSQGQDRGPYNEQFF. The CDR3, as DNA: TGCGCCAGCAGCCAAGGACAGGACAGGGGTCCCTACAATGAGCAGTTCTTC.

The rearrangement uses TRBV7-6 and TRBJ1-1; D is possibly TRBD1 (5 bases). CDR1 and CDR2 from the germline V gene are SGHVS and FNYEAQ. This CDR3 is 13 amino acids long. V was cut by 5 bases and J by 4 bases, with 11 bases left in between. The CDR3 here is CASSRQGGTEAFF. The CDR3, as DNA: TGTGCCAGCAGCCGCCAGGGAGGCACTGAAGCTTTCTTT. The variable domain in full, completed from reference TRBV7-6 and TRBJ1-1, reads GAGVSQSPRYKVTKRGQDVALRCDPISGHVSLYWYRQALGQGPEFLTYFNYEAQQDKSGLPNDRFSAERPEGSISTLTIQRTEQRDSAMYRCASSRQGGTEAFFGQGTRLTVV.

The chain couples TRBV19 to TRBJ2-2; unclear D gene. V dropped 1 base and J dropped 1 base, with 4 bases sitting between them. The CDR3 is 14 amino acids. Germline loops: CDR1 LNHDA, CDR2 SQIVND (reference sequence). The CDR3: CASSIGVNTGELFF. The CDR3 DNA sequence: TGTGCCAGTAGTATAGGGGTGAACACCGGGGAGCTGTTTTTT.

The chain combines TRBV9 with TRBJ1-2; D is perhaps TRBD1 (6 bases). Germline CDR1 is SGDLS and CDR2 is YYNGEE. The CDR3 totals 16 residues. V lost 0 bases, J lost 6 bases, and 18 bases lay in between. The CDR3 loop reads CASSVAYRGANDGYTF. DNA for the CDR3: TGTGCCAGCAGCGTAGCGTACCGGGGGGCGAATGATGGCTACACCTTC.